Listed below are T cell receptor beta chains from one sample, sequenced in a study of cytomegalovirus exposure and HLA in healthy donors. The data were produced by immunoSEQ multiplex PCR, yet TCRdb's version contains in-frame clones alone and is incomplete. The sample shows 65,000 to 90,000 clones, about 78% of them seen only once. The sequenced sample consisted of PBMCs. Receptor source: a woman aged 35 to 49 in good health and CMV-seropositive. Each CDR3 is given with its conserved first and last residue. D genes are given only for firm matches. Not all rows give a size; the values are once, few, many and, for expanded clones, a class.

TRBJ2-3 TRBV7-2 TRBD2 few CASSLRTSGGQDTQYF TGTGCCAGCAGCTTAAGGACTAGCGGGGGGCAAGATACGCAGTATTTT
TRBJ1-4 TRBV2 . . CASRTDGHNEKLFF TGTGCCAGCAGAACCGACGGACATAATGAAAAACTGTTTTTT
TRBJ2-5 TRBV5-5 TRBD2 . CASSLARAGGFETQYF TGTGCCAGCAGCTTGGCTCGAGCGGGGGGGTTTGAGACCCAGTACTTC
TRBJ1-3 TRBV7-9 . . CASSPHLGTSGNTIYF TGTGCCAGCAGCCCCCACCTCGGTACCTCTGGAAACACCATATATTTT
TRBJ1-2 TRBV19 TRBD1 . CASSIPRQGEYGYTF TGTGCCAGTAGTATCCCCCGACAGGGGGAATATGGCTACACCTTC
TRBJ1-1 TRBV5-4 . . CASSPARVLNTEAFF TGTGCCAGCAGCCCGGCCAGGGTCCTGAACACTGAAGCTTTCTTT
TRBJ2-7 TRBV2 . . CASSVPPGEQYF TGTGCCAGCAGTGTCCCCCCCGGCGAGCAGTACTTC
TRBJ1-2 TRBV6-5 . . CASSYSRGQTYGYTF TGTGCCAGCAGTTACTCAAGAGGGCAGACCTATGGCTACACCTTC
TRBJ1-5 TRBV20-1 . . CSAQWGPKEHF TGCAGTGCTCAGTGGGGCCCTAAGGAGCATTTT
TRBJ1-3 TRBV25-1 . once CASSDSLSGNTIYF TGTGCCAGCAGTGACTCCCTCTCTGGAAACACCATATATTTT
TRBJ2-3 TRBV11-3 TRBD2 . CASSFSRTSGGVVDTQYF TGTGCCAGCAGCTTCTCAAGGACTAGCGGGGGGGTTGTAGATACGCAGTATTTT
TRBJ1-5 TRBV5-1 TRBD1 once CASSFDGTENQPQHF TGCGCCAGCAGCTTCGACGGGACAGAAAATCAGCCCCAGCATTTT
TRBJ2-3 TRBV2 TRBD2 . CALTPLLAGEIYSTDTQYF TGTGCCCTTACGCCCTTGTTAGCGGGGGAGATATATAGCACAGATACGCAGTATTTT
TRBJ1-1 TRBV9 . . CVSSVETENTEAFF TGTGTCAGCAGCGTGGAGACGGAGAACACTGAAGCTTTCTTT
TRBJ2-3 TRBV10-2 TRBD1 . CASNRGSTDTQYF TGCGCCAGCAACAGGGGTAGCACAGATACGCAGTATTTT
TRBJ1-5 TRBV15 TRBD1 once CATRRDRGSNQPQHF TGTGCCACCAGGCGTGACAGGGGTAGCAATCAGCCCCAGCATTTT
TRBJ1-2 TRBV7-3 TRBD1 few CASSSPGGHYTF TGTGCCAGCAGCTCCCCAGGGGGCCACTACACCTTC
TRBJ2-5 TRBV9 . . CASSPLTGSETQYF TGTGCCAGCAGCCCCCTTACAGGGTCAGAGACCCAGTACTTC
TRBJ2-3 TRBV5-8 TRBD1 . CASSLGQGAHIDTQYF TGTGCCAGCAGCCTAGGACAGGGGGCGCATATAGATACGCAGTATTTT
TRBJ1-4 TRBV2 . few CASSLFTGRTNEKLFF TGTGCCAGCAGCCTATTTACAGGGCGAACTAATGAAAAACTGTTTTTT
TRBJ1-2 TRBV10-3 TRBD1 few CAISDDRERGYTF TGTGCCATCAGTGACGACAGGGAACGTGGCTACACCTTC
TRBJ2-7 TRBV4-1 . . CASSQVGGRRSEQYF TGCGCCAGCAGCCAAGTGGGGGGAAGAAGGAGCGAGCAGTACTTC
TRBJ2-7 TRBV2 . . CASTQSSYEQYF TGTGCCAGCACACAGAGCTCCTACGAGCAGTACTTC
TRBJ2-1 TRBV18 . . CASSLLQVPYNEQFF TGTGCCAGCTCACTTCTACAGGTACCCTACAATGAGCAGTTCTTC
TRBJ1-2 TRBV6-5 TRBD1 . CASSYRQGGGYTF TGTGCCAGCAGTTATAGACAGGGAGGCGGCTACACCTTC
TRBJ1-2 TRBV9 TRBD1 . CASSARQGSHYGYTF TGTGCCAGCAGCGCCAGACAGGGAAGTCACTATGGCTACACCTTC
TRBJ2-1 TRBV4-1 TRBD1 . CASSQRDRKYNEQFF TGCGCCAGCAGCCAGAGGGACAGAAAATACAATGAGCAGTTCTTC
TRBJ1-2 TRBV9 TRBD1 . CASSRTGDRGVQGYTF TGTGCCAGCAGTCGAACCGGCGACAGGGGCGTGCAGGGCTACACCTTC
TRBJ1-4 TRBV7-8 . . CASSAGTGTSRLFF TGTGCCAGCAGCGCGGGAACCGGGACGTCGAGGCTGTTTTTT
TRBJ1-3 TRBV6-5 . . CASVPSIGGGNTIYF TGTGCCAGCGTACCTTCTATCGGGGGGGGAAACACCATATATTTT
TRBJ1-2 TRBV5-6 TRBD1 . CASSSGTGGGTNYGYTF TGTGCCAGCAGCTCCGGGACAGGGGGCGGGACTAACTATGGCTACACCTTC
TRBJ1-5 TRBV5-8 TRBD1 few CASSRGQGDNQPQHF TGTGCCAGCAGCCGCGGACAGGGAGACAATCAGCCCCAGCATTTT
TRBJ1-1 TRBV2 . . CATQGMNTEAFF TGTGCCACCCAGGGGATGAACACTGAAGCTTTCTTT
TRBJ2-5 TRBV4-1 TRBD1 . CASSLTGGMAKETQYF TGCGCCAGCAGCCTGACAGGGGGTATGGCGAAAGAGACCCAGTACTTC
TRBJ2-5 TRBV5-4 . . CASSTTGLPDQETQYF TGTGCCAGCAGCACGACAGGCCTACCCGATCAGGAGACCCAGTACTTC
TRBJ2-5 TRBV5-1 TRBD1 . CASSPRQGAGETQYF TGCGCCAGCAGCCCAAGACAGGGGGCGGGAGAGACCCAGTACTTC
TRBJ2-7 TRBV2 . . CASSERSSYEQYF TGTGCCAGCAGTGAACGGAGCTCCTACGAGCAGTACTTC
TRBJ1-3 TRBV6-6 . . CASSFSSGNTIYF TGTGCCAGCAGTTTCAGCTCTGGAAACACCATATATTTT
TRBJ2-2 TRBV29-1 TRBD2 once CSVGGTNTGELFF TGCAGCGTCGGGGGGACGAACACCGGGGAGCTGTTTTTT
TRBJ1-4 TRBV29-1 TRBD1 once CSVETGVNEKLFF TGCAGCGTTGAGACAGGGGTTAATGAAAAACTGTTTTTT
TRBJ1-5 TRBV29-1 TRBD1 . CSAQTGTGNQPQHF TGCAGCGCCCAAACCGGGACAGGCAATCAGCCCCAGCATTTT
TRBJ2-7 TRBV18 TRBD2 . CASSPRTSGGYEQYF TGTGCCAGCTCACCTCGGACTAGCGGGGGCTACGAGCAGTACTTC
TRBJ1-2 TRBV6-6 TRBD1 . CASSTQTGGAYGYTF TGTGCCAGCAGTACCCAGACAGGGGGCGCCTATGGCTACACCTTC
TRBJ1-1 TRBV5-4 . . CASSRLWTENTEAFF TGTGCCAGCAGTCGCCTTTGGACAGAGAACACTGAAGCTTTCTTT
TRBJ1-5 TRBV18 . . CASSPSGPTMVQPQHF TGTGCCAGCTCACCTAGTGGGCCGACAATGGTTCAGCCCCAGCATTTT
TRBJ2-1 TRBV7-2 TRBD2 few CASPPTGGATYNEQFF TGTGCCAGCCCCCCGACCGGGGGGGCTACCTACAATGAGCAGTTCTTC
TRBJ1-5 TRBV15 . . CATSSRGQLGQPQHF TGTGCCACCAGCAGTCGTGGACAGCTCGGGCAGCCCCAGCATTTT
TRBJ2-7 TRBV5-4 . few CASSTGGPYEQYF TGTGCCAGCAGCACCGGGGGTCCCTACGAGCAGTACTTC
TRBJ1-4 TRBV7-6 . . CASSLRPGKGNEKLFF TGTGCCAGCAGCTTACGGCCGGGGAAGGGTAATGAAAAACTGTTTTTT
TRBJ2-3 TRBV2 TRBD1 . CASRSGDRGYTQYF TGTGCCAGCAGGTCCGGAGACAGGGGCTATACGCAGTATTTT
TRBJ2-3 TRBV10-3 TRBD2 . CAIRSGLAETDTQYF TGTGCCATCAGGTCGGGACTAGCGGAGACAGATACGCAGTATTTT
TRBJ1-4 TRBV2 . . CASSESVRGEKLFF TGTGCCAGCAGTGAATCGGTCAGAGGTGAAAAACTGTTTTTT
TRBJ1-5 TRBV27 . . CASSEEGGAIQPQHF TGTGCCAGCAGTGAAGAGGGGGGGGCTATTCAGCCCCAGCATTTT
TRBJ2-3 TRBV7-3 TRBD1 . CASSDRGLQYF TGTGCCAGCTCTGACAGGGGGTTACAGTATTTT